Sequencing of this T cell receptor (beta chain) was carried out in a study of cytomegalovirus exposure and HLA in healthy donors. Study-wide findings and caveats: An analysis done earlier found most TCR beta V segments productive about 87% or about 30% of the time. Indistinguishable V segments such as TRBV6-2 and TRBV6-3 were excluded. The listing of 150 to 200 TCR beta chains classed them as cytomegalovirus-associated.

Every donor was a healthy person donating bone marrow. The PCR made use of 60 Vbeta and 13 Jbeta primers. Using immunoSEQ multiplex PCR, the repertoire was profiled, and TCRdb retains in-frame clones only, with some absent. The table lists about 150,000 clones, around 79% of them singletons. A word on this clone: Its antigen is still unknown.

The CDR3 sequence is 13 residues long. In germline, CDR1 is MGHRA, CDR2 YSYEKL. Trimming shortened V by 4 bases and J by 5 bases, and 9 bases separated the two germline ends. Sequenced sample: PBMCs. The TCR sequence derives from a woman between 35 and 50 years old in good health and CMV-seronegative. The rearrangement uses TRBV4-1 and TRBJ1-5, with D perhaps TRBD1 (6 bases). The CDR3 sequence is CASSLYRDQPQHF. DNA of the CDR3: TGCGCCAGCAGCCTTTACAGGGATCAGCCCCAGCATTTT.